This TCR beta chain was identified during a study of shared clonotypes between healthy human individuals. Regarding the study as a whole: Researchers sampled only blood; tissue repertoires likely differ. Clonotypes that were shared across several donors made up around 5% of naive CD4 clonotypes.

Remarks on this clone: The antigen remains unidentified.

The input for sorted-subset replicate PCRs was roughly 180 ng DNA, about 30,000 T cell genomes. Some clones are missing from TCRdb's copy, which holds only in-frame ones; the method was immunoSEQ multiplex PCR. The sample records 1.4 million to 1.5 million clones, 96% being singletons. The germline V gene encodes CDR1 MNHEY and CDR2 SVGAGI. Trimming removed 6 bases at V and 6 bases at J, with 8 bases between. This CDR3 contains 12 residues. The TCR was taken from a man aged 25-40 years in good health. Sequenced: naive CD4+ T cells sorted from blood. Subset noted: CD45RA+ positively selected. This chain uses TRBV6-5 with TRBJ2-2; D unclear. The DNA of the CDR3 is TGTGCCAGCAGGGGCTCCGCCGGGGAGCTGTTTTTT. Residues: CASRGSAGELFF.